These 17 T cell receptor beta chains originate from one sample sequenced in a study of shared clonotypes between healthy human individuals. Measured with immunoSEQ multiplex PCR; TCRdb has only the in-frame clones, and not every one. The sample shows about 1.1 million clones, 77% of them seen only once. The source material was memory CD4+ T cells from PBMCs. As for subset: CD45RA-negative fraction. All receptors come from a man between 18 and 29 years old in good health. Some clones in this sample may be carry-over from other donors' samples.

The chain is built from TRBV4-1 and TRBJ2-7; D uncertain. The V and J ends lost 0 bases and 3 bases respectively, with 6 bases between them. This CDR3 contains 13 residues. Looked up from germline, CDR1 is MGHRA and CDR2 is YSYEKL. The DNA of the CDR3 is TGCGCCAGCAGCCAAGATCTCCGCTACGAGCAGTACTTC. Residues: CASSQDLRYEQYF.

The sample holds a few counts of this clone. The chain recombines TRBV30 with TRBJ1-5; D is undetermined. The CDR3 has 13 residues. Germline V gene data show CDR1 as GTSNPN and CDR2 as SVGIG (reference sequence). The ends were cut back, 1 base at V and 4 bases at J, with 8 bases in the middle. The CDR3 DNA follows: TGTGCCTGGAGTGAGGTGGGGAATCAGCCCCAGCATTTT. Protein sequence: CAWSEVGNQPQHF.

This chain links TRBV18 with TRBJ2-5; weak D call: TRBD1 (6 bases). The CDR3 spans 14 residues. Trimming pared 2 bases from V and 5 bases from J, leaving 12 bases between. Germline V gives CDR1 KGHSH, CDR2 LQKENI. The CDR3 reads CASSPTGNMETQYF. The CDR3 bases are TGTGCCAGCTCACCAACAGGGAATATGGAGACCCAGTACTTC.

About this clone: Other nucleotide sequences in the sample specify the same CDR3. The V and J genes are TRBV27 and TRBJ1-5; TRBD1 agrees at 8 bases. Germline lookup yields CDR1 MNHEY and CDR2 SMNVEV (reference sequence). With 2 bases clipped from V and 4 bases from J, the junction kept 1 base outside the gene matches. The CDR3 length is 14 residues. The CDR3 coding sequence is TGTGCCAGCAGTTTACAGGGGGCAAATCAGCCCCAGCATTTT. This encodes CASSLQGANQPQHF.

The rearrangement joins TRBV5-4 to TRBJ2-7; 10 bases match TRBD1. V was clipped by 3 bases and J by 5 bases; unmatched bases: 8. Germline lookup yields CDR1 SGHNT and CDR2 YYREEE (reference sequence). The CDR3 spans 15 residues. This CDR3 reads CASSSPGQGSHEQYF. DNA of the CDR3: TGTGCCAGCAGCTCGCCGGGACAGGGGTCCCACGAGCAGTACTTC.

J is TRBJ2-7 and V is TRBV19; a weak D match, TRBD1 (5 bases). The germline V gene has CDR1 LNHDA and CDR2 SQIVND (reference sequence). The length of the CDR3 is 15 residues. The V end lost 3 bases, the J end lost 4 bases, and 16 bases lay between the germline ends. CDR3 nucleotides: TGTGCCAGTAGTATTGGAGAACAGGACGTGTACGAGCAGTACTTC. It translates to CASSIGEQDVYEQYF.

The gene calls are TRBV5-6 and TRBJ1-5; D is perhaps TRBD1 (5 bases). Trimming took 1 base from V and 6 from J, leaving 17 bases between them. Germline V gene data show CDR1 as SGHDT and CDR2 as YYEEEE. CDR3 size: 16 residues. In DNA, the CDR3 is TGTGCCAGCAGCTTGTGGGGGTCGGGGCCGGCTCAGCCCCAGCATTTT. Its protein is CASSLWGSGPAQPQHF. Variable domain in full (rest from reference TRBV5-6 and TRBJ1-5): DAGVTQSPTHLIKTRGQQVTLRCSPKSGHDTVSWYQQALGQGPQFIFQYYEEEERQRGNFPDRFSGHQFPNYSSELNVNALLLGDSALYLCASSLWGSGPAQPQHFGDGTRLSIL.

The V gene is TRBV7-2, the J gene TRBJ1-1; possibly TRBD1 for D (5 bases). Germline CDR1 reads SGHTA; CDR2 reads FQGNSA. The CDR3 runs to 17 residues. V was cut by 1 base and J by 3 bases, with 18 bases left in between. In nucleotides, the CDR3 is TGTGCCAGCAGCTTAGTTGGGCAGGGTAATTGGGACACTGAAGCTTTCTTT. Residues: CASSLVGQGNWDTEAFF.

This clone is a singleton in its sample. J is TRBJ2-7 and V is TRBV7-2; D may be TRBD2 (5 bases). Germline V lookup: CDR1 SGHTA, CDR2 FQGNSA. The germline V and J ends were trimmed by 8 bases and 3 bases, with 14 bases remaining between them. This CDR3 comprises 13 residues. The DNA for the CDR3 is TGTGCCAGCTCCCGAGGGAAATTCTACGAGCAGTACTTC. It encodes CASSRGKFYEQYF.

CDR3 in DNA: TGTGCCAGCAGTGATCAACTGGGTGAGCAGTTCTTC. This sequence encodes CASSDQLGEQFF. The chain employs TRBV2 and TRBJ2-1; the D is unclear. Germline CDR1 reads SNHLY; CDR2 reads FYNNEI. Trimming pared 3 bases from V and 9 bases from J, leaving 9 bases between. This CDR3 region has 12 residues.

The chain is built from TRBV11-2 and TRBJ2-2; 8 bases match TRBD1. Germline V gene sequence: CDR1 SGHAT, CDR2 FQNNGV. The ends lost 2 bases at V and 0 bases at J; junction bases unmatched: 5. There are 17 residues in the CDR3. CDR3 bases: TGTGCCAGCAGCTTACTTGCACAGGGGGCGAACACCGGGGAGCTGTTTTTT. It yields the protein CASSLLAQGANTGELFF.

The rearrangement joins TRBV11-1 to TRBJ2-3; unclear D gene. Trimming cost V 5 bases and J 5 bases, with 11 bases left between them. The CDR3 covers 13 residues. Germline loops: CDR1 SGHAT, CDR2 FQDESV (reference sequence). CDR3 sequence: CASSRHARDTQYF. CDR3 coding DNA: TGTGCCAGCAGCAGACATGCGAGAGATACGCAGTATTTT. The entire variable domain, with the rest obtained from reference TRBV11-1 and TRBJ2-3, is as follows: EAEVAQSPRYKITEKSQAVAFWCDPISGHATLYWYRQILGQGPELLVQFQDESVVDDSQLPKDRFSAERLKGVDSTLKIQPAELGDSAMYLCASSRHARDTQYFGPGTRLTVL.

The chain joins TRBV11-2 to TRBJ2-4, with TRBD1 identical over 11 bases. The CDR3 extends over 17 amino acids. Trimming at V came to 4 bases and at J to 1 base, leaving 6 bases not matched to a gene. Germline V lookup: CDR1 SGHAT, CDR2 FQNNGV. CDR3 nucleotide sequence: TGTGCCAGCAGCTCGGACAGGGGGCAAGCGGCCAAAAACATTCAGTACTTC. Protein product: CASSSDRGQAAKNIQYF.

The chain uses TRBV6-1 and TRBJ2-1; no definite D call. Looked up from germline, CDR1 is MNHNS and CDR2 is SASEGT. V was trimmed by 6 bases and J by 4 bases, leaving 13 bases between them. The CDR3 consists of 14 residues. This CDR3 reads CASRKGIEYNEQFF. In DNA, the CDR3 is TGTGCCAGCAGGAAGGGCATCGAATACAATGAGCAGTTCTTC.

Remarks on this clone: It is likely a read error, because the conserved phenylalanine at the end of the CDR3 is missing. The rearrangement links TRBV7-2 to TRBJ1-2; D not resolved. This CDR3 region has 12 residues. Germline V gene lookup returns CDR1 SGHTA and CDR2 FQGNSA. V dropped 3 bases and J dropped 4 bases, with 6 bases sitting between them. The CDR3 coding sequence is TGTGCCAGCAGCTTGGCAGGCTATGGCTACACCCTC. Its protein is CASSLAGYGYTL.

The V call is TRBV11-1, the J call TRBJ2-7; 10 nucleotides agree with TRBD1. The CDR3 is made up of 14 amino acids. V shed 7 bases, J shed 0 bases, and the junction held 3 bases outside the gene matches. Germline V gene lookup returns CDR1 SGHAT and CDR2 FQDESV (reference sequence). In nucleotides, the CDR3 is TGTGCCAGCACCGGGACAGGGGACTCCTACGAGCAGTACTTC. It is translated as CASTGTGDSYEQYF.

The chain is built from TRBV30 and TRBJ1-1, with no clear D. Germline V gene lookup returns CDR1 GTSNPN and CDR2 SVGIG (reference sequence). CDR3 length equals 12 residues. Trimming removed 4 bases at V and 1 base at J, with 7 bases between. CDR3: CAWKSGNTEAFF. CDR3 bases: TGTGCCTGGAAGTCTGGGAACACTGAAGCTTTCTTT.